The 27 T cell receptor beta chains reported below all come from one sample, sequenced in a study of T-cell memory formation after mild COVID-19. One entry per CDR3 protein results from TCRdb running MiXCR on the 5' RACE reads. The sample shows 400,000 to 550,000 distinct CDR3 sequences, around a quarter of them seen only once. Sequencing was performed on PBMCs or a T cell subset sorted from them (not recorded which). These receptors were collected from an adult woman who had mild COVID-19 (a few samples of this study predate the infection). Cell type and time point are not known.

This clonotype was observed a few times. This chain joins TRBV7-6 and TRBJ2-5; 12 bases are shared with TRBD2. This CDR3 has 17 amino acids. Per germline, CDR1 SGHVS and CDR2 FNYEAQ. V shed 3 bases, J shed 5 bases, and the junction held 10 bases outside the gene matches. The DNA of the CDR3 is TGTGCCAGCAGCTTTCTTCGGGGGACTAGCGGGCGGGAGACCCAGTACTTC. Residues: CASSFLRGTSGRETQYF.

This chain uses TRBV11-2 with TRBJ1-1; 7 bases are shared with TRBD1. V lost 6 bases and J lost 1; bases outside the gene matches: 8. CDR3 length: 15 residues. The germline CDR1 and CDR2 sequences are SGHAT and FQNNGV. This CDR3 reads CASRTPGQRNTEAFF. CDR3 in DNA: TGTGCCAGCAGAACACCGGGACAGCGGAACACTGAAGCTTTCTTT.

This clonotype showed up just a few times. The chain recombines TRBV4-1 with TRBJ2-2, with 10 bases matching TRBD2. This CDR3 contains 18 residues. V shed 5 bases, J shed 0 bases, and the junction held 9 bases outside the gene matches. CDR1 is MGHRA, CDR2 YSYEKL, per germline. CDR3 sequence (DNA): TGCGCCAGCAGCGGGGAGGGGACTAGCGCCGCGAACACCGGGGAGCTGTTTTTT. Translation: CASSGEGTSAANTGELFF.

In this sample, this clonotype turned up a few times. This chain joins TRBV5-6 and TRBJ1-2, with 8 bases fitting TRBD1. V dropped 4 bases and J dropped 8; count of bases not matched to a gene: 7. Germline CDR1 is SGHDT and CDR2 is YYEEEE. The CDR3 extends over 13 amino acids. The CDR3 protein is CASSPPAGGGYTF. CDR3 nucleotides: TGTGCCAGCAGCCCCCCCGCAGGGGGCGGCTACACCTTC.

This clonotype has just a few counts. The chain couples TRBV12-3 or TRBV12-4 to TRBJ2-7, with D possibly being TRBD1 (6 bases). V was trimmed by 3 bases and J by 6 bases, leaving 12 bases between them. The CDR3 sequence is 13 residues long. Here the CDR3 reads CASSFDVRGEQYF. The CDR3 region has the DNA TGTGCCAGCAGTTTCGACGTCAGGGGCGAGCAGTACTTC.

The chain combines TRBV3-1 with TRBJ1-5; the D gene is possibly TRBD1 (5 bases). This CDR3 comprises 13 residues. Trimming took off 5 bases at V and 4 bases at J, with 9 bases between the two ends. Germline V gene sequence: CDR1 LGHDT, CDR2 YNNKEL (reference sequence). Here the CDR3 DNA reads TGTGCCAGCAGCTACGACAGTAATCAGCCCCAGCATTTT. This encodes CASSYDSNQPQHF.

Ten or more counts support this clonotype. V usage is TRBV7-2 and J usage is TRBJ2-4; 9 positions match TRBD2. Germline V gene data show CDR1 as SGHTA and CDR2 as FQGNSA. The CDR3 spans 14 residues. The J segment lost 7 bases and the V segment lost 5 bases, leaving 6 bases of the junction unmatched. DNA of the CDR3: TGTGCCAGCAGCCCTTTAGCGGGAGTCAACATTCAGTACTTC. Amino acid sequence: CASSPLAGVNIQYF.

This chain's CDR3 is CASSPNENSPLHF. The CDR3 region has the DNA TGCGCCAGCAGCCCTAATGAAAATTCACCCCTCCACTTT. The chain links TRBV5-1 to TRBJ1-6; no clear D gene. Germline loops: CDR1 SGHRS, CDR2 YFSETQ. CDR3 size: 13 residues. V lost 4 bases to trimming and J lost 7 bases, with 9 bases between them.

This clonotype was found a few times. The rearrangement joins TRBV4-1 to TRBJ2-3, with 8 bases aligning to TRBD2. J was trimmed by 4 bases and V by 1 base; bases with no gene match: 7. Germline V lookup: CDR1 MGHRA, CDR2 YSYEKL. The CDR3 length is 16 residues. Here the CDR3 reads CASSQGTSTGADTQYF. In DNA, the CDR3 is TGCGCCAGCAGCCAAGGGACTAGCACAGGCGCAGATACGCAGTATTTT.

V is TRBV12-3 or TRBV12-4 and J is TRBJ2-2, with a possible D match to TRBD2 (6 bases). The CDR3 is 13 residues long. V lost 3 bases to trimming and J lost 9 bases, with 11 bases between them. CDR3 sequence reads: CASSLTAGRELFF. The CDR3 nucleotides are TGTGCCAGCAGTTTGACGGCGGGACGGGAGCTGTTTTTT.

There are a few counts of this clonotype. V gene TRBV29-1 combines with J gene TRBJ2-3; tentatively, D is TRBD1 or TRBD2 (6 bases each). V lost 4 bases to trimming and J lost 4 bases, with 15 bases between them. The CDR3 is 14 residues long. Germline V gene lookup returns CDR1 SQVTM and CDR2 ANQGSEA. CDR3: CSVVRGAGADTQYF. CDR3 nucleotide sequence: TGCAGCGTTGTGAGGGGGGCTGGGGCAGATACGCAGTATTTT.

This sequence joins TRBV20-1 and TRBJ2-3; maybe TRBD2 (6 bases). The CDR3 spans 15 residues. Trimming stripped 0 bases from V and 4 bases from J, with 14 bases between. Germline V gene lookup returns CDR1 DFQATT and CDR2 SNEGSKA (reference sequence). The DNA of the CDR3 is TGCAGTGCTAGAGAGGGACGGGGGTACTCAGATACGCAGTATTTT. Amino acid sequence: CSAREGRGYSDTQYF.

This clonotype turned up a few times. Here the CDR3 reads CSANPGHLREQYF. The CDR3 DNA sequence: TGCAGTGCTAACCCGGGACATTTGCGGGAGCAGTACTTC. This chain uses TRBV20-1 with TRBJ2-7; the D gene is possibly TRBD1 (6 bases). The CDR3 consists of 13 residues. V shed 4 bases and J shed 7 bases, with 17 bases lying between them. The V gene's germline CDR1 is DFQATT and CDR2 SNEGSKA (reference sequence).

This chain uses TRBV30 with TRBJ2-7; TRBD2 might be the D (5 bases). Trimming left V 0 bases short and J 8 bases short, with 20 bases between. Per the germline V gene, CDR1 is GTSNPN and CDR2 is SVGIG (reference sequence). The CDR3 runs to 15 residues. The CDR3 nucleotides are TGTGCCTGGAGTGTGATCGTTAGCGATATCAGGAAGCAGTACTTC. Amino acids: CAWSVIVSDIRKQYF.

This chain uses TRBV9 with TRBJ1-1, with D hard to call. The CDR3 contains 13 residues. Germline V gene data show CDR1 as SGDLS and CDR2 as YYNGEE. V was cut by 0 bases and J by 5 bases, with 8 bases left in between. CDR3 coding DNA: TGTGCCAGCAGCGTAGAGGCGGGGACTGAAGCTTTCTTT. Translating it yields CASSVEAGTEAFF.

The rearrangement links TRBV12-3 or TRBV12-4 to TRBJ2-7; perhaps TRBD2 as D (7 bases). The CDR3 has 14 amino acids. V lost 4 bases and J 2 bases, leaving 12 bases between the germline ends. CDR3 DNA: TGTGCCAGCAGTTGGGGGGGCGGGACCTACGAGCAGTACTTC. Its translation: CASSWGGGTYEQYF.

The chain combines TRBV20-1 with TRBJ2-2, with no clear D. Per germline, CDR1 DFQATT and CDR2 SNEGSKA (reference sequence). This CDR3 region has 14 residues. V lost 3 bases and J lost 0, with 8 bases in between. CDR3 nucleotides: TGCAGTGCTAGTAAGACGGCGAACACCGGGGAGCTGTTTTTT. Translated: CSASKTANTGELFF.

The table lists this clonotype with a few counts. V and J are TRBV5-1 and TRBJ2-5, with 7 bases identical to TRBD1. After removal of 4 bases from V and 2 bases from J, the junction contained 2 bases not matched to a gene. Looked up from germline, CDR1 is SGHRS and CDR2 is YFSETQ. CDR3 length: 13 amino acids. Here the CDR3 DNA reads TGCGCCAGCAGCGCACAGGGGCAAGAGACCCAGTACTTC. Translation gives CASSAQGQETQYF.

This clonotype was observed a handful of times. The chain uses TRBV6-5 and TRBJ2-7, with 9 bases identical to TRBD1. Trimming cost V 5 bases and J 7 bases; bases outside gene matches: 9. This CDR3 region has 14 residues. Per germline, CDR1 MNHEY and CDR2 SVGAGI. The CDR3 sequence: CASSTTGTGWEQYF. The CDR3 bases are TGTGCCAGCAGTACTACCGGGACAGGGTGGGAGCAGTACTTC.

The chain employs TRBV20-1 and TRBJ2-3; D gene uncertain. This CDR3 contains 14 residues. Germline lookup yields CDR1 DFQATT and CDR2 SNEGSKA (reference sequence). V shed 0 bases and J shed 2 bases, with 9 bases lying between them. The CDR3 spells CSARDRVDTDTQYF. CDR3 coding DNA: TGCAGTGCTAGAGATCGGGTGGACACAGATACGCAGTATTTT.

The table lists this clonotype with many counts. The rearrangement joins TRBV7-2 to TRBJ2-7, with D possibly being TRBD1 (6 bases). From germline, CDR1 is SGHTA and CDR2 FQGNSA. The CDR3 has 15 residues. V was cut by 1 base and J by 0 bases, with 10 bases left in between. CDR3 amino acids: CASSLVAGASYEQYF. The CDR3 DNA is TGTGCCAGCAGCTTAGTCGCAGGGGCCTCCTACGAGCAGTACTTC.

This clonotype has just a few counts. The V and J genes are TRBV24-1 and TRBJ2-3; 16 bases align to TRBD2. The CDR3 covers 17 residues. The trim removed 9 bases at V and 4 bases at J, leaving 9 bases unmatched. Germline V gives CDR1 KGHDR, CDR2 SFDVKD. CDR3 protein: CATGPGLAGGQADTQYF. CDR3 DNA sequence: TGTGCCACCGGACCGGGACTAGCGGGGGGGCAGGCAGATACGCAGTATTTT.

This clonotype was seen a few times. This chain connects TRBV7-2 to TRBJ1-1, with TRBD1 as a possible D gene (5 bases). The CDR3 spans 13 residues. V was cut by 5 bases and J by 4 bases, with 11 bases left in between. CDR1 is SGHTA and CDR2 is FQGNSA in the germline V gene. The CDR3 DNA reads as TGTGCCAGCAGCACCCAGGGTAGCACTGAAGCTTTCTTT. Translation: CASSTQGSTEAFF.

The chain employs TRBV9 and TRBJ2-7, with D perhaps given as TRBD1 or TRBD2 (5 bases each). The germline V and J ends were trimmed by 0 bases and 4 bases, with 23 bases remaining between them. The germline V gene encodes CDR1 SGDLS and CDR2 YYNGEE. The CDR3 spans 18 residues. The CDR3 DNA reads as TGTGCCAGCAGCGTAGCTCAGAGGACAACTAGTCCAGGATACGAGCAGTACTTC. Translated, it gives CASSVAQRTTSPGYEQYF.

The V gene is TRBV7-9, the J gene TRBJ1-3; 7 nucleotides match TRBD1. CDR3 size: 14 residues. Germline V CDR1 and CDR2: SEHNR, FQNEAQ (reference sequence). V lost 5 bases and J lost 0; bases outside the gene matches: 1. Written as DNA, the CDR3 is TGTGCCAGCAGCCACAGGGGCTCTGGAAACACCATATATTTT. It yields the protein CASSHRGSGNTIYF.

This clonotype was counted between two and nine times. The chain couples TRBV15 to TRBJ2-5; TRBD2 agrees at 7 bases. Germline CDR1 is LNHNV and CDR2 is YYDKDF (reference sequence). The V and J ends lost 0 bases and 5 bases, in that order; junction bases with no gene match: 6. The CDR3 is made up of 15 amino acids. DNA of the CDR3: TGTGCCACCAGCAGAGAGGGCGGGAGAGGGGAGACCCAGTACTTC. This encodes CATSREGGRGETQYF. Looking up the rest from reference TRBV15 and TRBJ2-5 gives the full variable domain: DAMVIQNPRYQVTQFGKPVTLSCSQTLNHNVMYWYQQKSSQAPKLLFHYYDKDFNNEADTPDNFQSRRPNTSFCFLDIRSPGLGDTAMYLCATSREGGRGETQYFGPGTRLLVL.

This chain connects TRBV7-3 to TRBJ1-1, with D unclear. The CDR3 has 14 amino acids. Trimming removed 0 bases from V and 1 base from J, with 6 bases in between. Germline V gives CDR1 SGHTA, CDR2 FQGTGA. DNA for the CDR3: TGTGCCAGCAGCTTAACGTTGGGGAACACTGAAGCTTTCTTT. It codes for CASSLTLGNTEAFF.